This T cell receptor (beta chain) was captured by sequencing in a study of blood T cells in healthy people across ages. CDR3 length equals 14 residues. CDR1 and CDR2 (germline): SGHTA, FQGNSA. V shed 4 bases and J shed 7 bases, with 14 bases lying between them. Study-level results: Per-million-T-cell TCR beta diversity fell roughly linearly with age. Donors of long life had a larger count of naive CD4+ cells and greater diversity than aged donors. The study found TCR beta diversity correlated strongly with naive T cell percentage.

Primers used in a second PCR of about 6 to 12 cycles were a sample-barcoded 5' primer and a J-beta primer mix. Carrying 12 random nucleotides, a template-switch adaptor labeled each individual cDNA molecule. TCRdb recomputed calls from the 5' RACE reads with MiXCR, one row per CDR3 protein. Of approximately 800,000 distinct CDR3 sequences in the sample, approximately 60% were seen once. About this clonotype itself: The target antigen is unknown.

This sequence was found in a man aged 35-49 years in good health. V gene TRBV7-2 combines with J gene TRBJ1-5; tentative D call: TRBD1 (6 bases). Sequenced sample: blood. The CDR3 nucleotides read TGTGCCAGCAGCTATAGGGGGGAGGGACAGCCCCAGCATTTT. This translates into CASSYRGEGQPQHF.